The clone carrying this T cell receptor beta chain was detected only once. Antigen unknown. Using immunoSEQ multiplex PCR, the repertoire was profiled, and TCRdb retains in-frame clones only, with some absent. The sample includes over 11,000 clones, around 72% of them seen just once. Time point reported: after neoadjuvant nivolumab, at surgical resection. This entry belongs to a study of neoadjuvant anti-PD-1 for oral cavity cancer. General observations from the study: Post-nivolumab, blood T cell clonality was significantly elevated in non-responders.

Looked up from germline, CDR1 is LGHNA and CDR2 is YNFKEQ. The junction had 11 bases not matched to a gene; V was cut back by 0 bases and J by 3 bases. The CDR3 consists of 18 residues. The receptor was isolated from a person aged 40 to 85 with oral cavity squamous cell carcinoma. Here the sequenced sample was PBMCs, taken after nivolumab (anti-PD-1) treatment. The chain combines TRBV4-2 with TRBJ2-3, with 8 bases lining up with TRBD2. In DNA, the CDR3 is TGTGCCAGCAGCCAAGATCTTAGGATTAGCGGGACGACAGATACGCAGTATTTT. Translating it yields CASSQDLRISGTTDTQYF.